The 2 T cell receptor beta chains listed next were all sequenced from one sample in a study of response to subunit inactivated influenza vaccine. TCRdb reprocessed the RT-PCR reads via MiXCR and lists one record per CDR3 protein. The sample lists about 570,000 distinct CDR3 sequences, around 10% occurring once. This same sample was also part of a study on T cells expressing NK-cell markers. This second report adds: UMI-tagged 5'RACE template switching yielded the TCR beta cDNA.

Sequencing was performed on PBMCs from blood, taken on the day of vaccination. All receptors come from a man aged 50 or older who received an inactivated influenza vaccine.

This clonotype was picked up many times. This chain connects TRBV20-1 to TRBJ2-2; no definite D call. Trimming cost V 6 bases and J 2 bases, with 10 bases left between them. CDR1 and CDR2 from the germline V gene are DFQATT and SNEGSKA (reference sequence). The CDR3 consists of 13 residues. The CDR3 DNA sequence: TGCAGTGCCCCTTACCCTAACACCGGGGAGCTGTTTTTT. Protein product: CSAPYPNTGELFF.

The chain combines TRBV15 with TRBJ2-7; D is possibly TRBD1 (7 bases). Per the germline V gene, CDR1 is LNHNV and CDR2 is YYDKDF (reference sequence). The CDR3 runs to 15 residues. Trimming pared 3 bases from V and 5 bases from J, leaving 17 bases between. The CDR3 loop reads CATSRAGTGVDEQYF. The CDR3 region has the DNA TGTGCCACCAGCAGGGCGGGAACAGGGGTCGACGAGCAGTACTTC.